The T cell receptor (beta chain) described here comes from a study of blood T cell repertoires in COVID-19. Assay used: immunoSEQ multiplex PCR; TCRdb lists only in-frame clones, some missing. The table has more than 200,000 clones, around 82% seen once. Sequences were obtained from peripheral blood. The clonotype comes from a middle-aged man with active or convalescent COVID-19.

DNA of the CDR3: TGTGCCAGTAGTATAGATCATGAAGCTTTCTTT. Encoded protein: CASSIDHEAFF. The chain is built from TRBV19 and TRBJ1-1, with D unresolved. This CDR3 region has 11 residues. Germline CDR1 is LNHDA and CDR2 is SQIVND (reference sequence). The V gene lost 0 bases and the J gene lost 7 bases, with 3 bases spanning the gap.